The 8 T cell receptor beta chains given below trace back to one sample, sequenced in a study of T-cell reconstitution after alpha-beta-depleted transplantation in children. For TCRbeta, the library was prepared with unique molecular identifiers. TCRdb itself ran the PCR reads through MiXCR, one entry per CDR3 protein. The data contain 90,000 to 100,000 distinct CDR3 sequences, less than 25% of them singletons. The sequenced sample was PBMCs, obtained before TCRalphabeta/CD19-depleted stem cell transplant. These receptor sequences come from a boy younger than 10 with acute lymphoblastic leukemia, due to receive a stem cell transplant.

In its sample, this clonotype was seen many times. The CDR3 region is CASSFLAGSYNEQFF. CDR3 nucleotides: TGTGCCAGCAGTTTTTTGGCGGGCTCCTACAATGAGCAGTTCTTC. The J gene is TRBJ2-1, the V gene TRBV12-3 or TRBV12-4, with TRBD2 as a possible D gene (5 bases). The CDR3 loop spans 15 amino acids. V lost 3 bases and J 0 bases, leaving 9 bases between the germline ends.

This clonotype was observed a handful of times. The chain carries TRBV2 and TRBJ1-5, with a weak D call TRBD1 (6 bases). The CDR3 has 12 amino acids. With 5 bases removed from V and 10 bases from J, the gap between germline ends came to 12 bases. Germline-derived CDR1 and CDR2 are SNHLY and FYNNEI. CDR3 DNA sequence: TGTGCCAGCAGTATCAGGGGAGGACCCCAGCATTTT. Protein sequence: CASSIRGGPQHF.

This chain connects TRBV20-1 to TRBJ2-7, with TRBD1 matching over 11 bases. Germline loops: CDR1 DFQATT, CDR2 SNEGSKA (reference sequence). With V trimmed by 5 bases and J by 0 bases, 6 bases remained unmatched. This CDR3 comprises 15 residues. CDR3 region: CSAFRDRGNSYEQYF. In nucleotides, the CDR3 is TGCAGTGCTTTCCGGGACAGGGGGAACTCCTACGAGCAGTACTTC.

This clonotype ranks as medium-sized. The gene calls are TRBV5-1 and TRBJ1-1; no clear D. Per germline, CDR1 SGHRS and CDR2 YFSETQ. The CDR3 covers 17 residues. The V end lost 3 bases, the J end lost 1 base, and 19 bases lay between the germline ends. The CDR3 nucleotides are TGCGCCAGCAGCTCAAGGTATATTGGCAGTCCGAACACTGAAGCTTTCTTT. Protein: CASSSRYIGSPNTEAFF.

The rearrangement joins TRBV9 to TRBJ2-1, with a tentative D call TRBD2 (6 bases). The CDR3 sequence is 14 residues long. V was clipped by 8 bases and J by 5 bases, with 17 bases between them. The germline gives CDR1 SGDLS, CDR2 YYNGEE. Here the CDR3 DNA reads TGTGCCAGTAACCCGGGACTTTGGGACAATGAGCAGTTCTTC. Residues: CASNPGLWDNEQFF. The variable domain in full, completed from reference TRBV9 and TRBJ2-1, reads DSGVTQTPKHLITATGQRVTLRCSPRSGDLSVYWYQQSLDQGLQFLIQYYNGEERAKGNILERFSAQQFPDLHSELNLSSLELGDSALYFCASNPGLWDNEQFFGPGTRLTVL.

The V and J genes are TRBV28 and TRBJ1-5; D possibly corresponds to TRBD1 (5 bases). Deletions cut 7 bases from V and 3 bases from J, with 16 bases between. This CDR3 is built from 15 residues. The germline CDR1 and CDR2 sequences are MDHEN and SYDVKM. CDR3 nucleotides: TGTGCCAGCATTGGGGGGGGGACGATCAATCAGCCCCAGCATTTT. Residues: CASIGGGTINQPQHF.

This clonotype was counted a few times. The V gene is TRBV24-1, the J gene TRBJ2-7; 9 nucleotides line up with TRBD1. V lost 10 bases to trimming and J lost 4 bases; unmatched junction nucleotides: 31. There are 21 residues in the CDR3. Per germline, CDR1 KGHDR and CDR2 SFDVKD. The CDR3 DNA sequence: TGTGCCACGCAGCTAAGACTACTACTAATTTCCGGGACAGGGTTGAGGTACGAGCAGTACTTC. Amino acids: CATQLRLLLISGTGLRYEQYF.

V usage is TRBV20-1 and J usage is TRBJ2-7; TRBD1 matches at 7 bases. The trim removed 3 bases at V and 3 bases at J, leaving 11 bases unmatched. Germline CDR1 DFQATT, CDR2 SNEGSKA (reference sequence). CDR3 length: 15 amino acids. CDR3 loop: CSASHNRGQSYEQYF. The CDR3 coding sequence is TGCAGTGCTAGCCACAACAGGGGTCAGAGCTACGAGCAGTACTTC.